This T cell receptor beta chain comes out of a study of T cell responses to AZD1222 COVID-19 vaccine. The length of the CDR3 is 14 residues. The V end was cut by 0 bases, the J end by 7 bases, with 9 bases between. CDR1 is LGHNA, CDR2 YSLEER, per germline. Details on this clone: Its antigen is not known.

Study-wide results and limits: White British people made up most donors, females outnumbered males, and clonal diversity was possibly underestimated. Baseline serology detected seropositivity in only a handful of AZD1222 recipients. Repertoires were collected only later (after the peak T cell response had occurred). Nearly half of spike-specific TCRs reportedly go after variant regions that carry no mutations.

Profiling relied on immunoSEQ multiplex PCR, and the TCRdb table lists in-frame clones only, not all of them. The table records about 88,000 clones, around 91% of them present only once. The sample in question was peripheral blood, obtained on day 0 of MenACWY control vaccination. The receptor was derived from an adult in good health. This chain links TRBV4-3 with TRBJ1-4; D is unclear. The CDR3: CASSQDLGGEKLFF. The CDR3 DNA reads TGCGCCAGCAGCCAAGATCTGGGAGGTGAAAAACTGTTTTTT.